Sequencing of this T cell receptor beta chain was carried out in a study of T cells expressing NK-cell markers (dated by TCRdb to about 2020). About the study as a whole: TCR beta-chain repertoires were profiled in sorted CD3+CD56+NKG2C+, CD3+CD56+NKG2C- and CD3+CD56-NKG2C+ T-cell subsets from several donors. Seven of the eight sequenced donors were HCMV-seropositive and one was HCMV-seronegative. The eight sequenced donors were randomly selected healthy volunteers, three men and five women. Libraries were sequenced as 2 x 150 bp reads on Illumina HiSeq 2000/2500, MiSeq or NextSeq. Results the study describes overall, beyond this receptor: Whether the expanded NKG2C-expressing T cell clones were specific for HCMV antigens remained unclear. Those dominant clonotypes were again the most abundant among CD3+CD56-NKG2C+ cells in a handful of donors, at roughly 25-65%. For six donors, the dominant CD3+CD56+NKG2C+ clonotypes were among the top 10 CD8+ clonotypes and accounted for about 1.0-7.0% of CD8+ T cells.

As concerns this clonotype: The antigen it recognizes is unknown.

From the cysteine through the phenylalanine, the CDR3 covers 17 amino acids. There is no recorded DNA. A commercial ELISA kit detecting HCMV-specific IgG in serum was used to determine HCMV serostatus. Peripheral blood mononuclear cells were isolated from blood by Ficoll density gradient centrifugation. This sample was sequenced with an Illumina HiSeq 2000. The TCR beta cDNA libraries were made using 5'RACE template switching, a step that added both a universal primer site and unique molecular identifiers. cDNA synthesis was primed from the TCR beta constant segment, followed by two successive PCR amplification steps. As for how the authors treated the data: MIGEC was used to demultiplex reads and group the reads by UMI, and MiTCR was used to assemble and quantify clonotypes. To exclude erroneous sequences, any TCR cDNA sequence not supported by at least two reads was discarded. The tcR package was used for downstream repertoire analysis, and clonotypes were matched between fractions using CDR3 nucleotide sequence together with V segment. Antigen specificity was annotated against VDJdb with VDJmatch, allowing one amino acid substitution in CDR3. The reads were reprocessed in TCRdb, with one entry per CDR3 protein sequence and no accompanying DNA. The V and J calls and clone size are TCRdb's, not the authors'. The table of this sample itemizes a few hundred thousand distinct CDR3 sequences. The top ten clonotypes cover about 0.4% of the sample.

The TCR originated in a man younger than 30 in good health. Donor details come from another sample of the same person, matched by shared clones. The chain is made from TRBV12-3 or TRBV12-4 and TRBJ2-1; TCRdb designates TRBD1, a call that cannot be tested without DNA. Sequenced material: blood T cells: a sorted CD56 or NKG2C T cell subset, CD4+ or CD8+ T cells, or bulk PBMC T cells (not recorded which). CDR3 region: CASSFQGQAGKGNEQFF.